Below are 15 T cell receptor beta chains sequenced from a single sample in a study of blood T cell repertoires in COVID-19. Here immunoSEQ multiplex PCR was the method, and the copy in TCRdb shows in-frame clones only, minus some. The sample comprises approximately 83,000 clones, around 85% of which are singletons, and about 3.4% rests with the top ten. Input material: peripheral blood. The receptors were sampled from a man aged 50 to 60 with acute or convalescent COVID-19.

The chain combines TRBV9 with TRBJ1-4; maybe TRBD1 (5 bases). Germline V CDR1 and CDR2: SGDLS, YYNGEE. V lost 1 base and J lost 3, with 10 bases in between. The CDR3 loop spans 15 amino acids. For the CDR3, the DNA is TGTGCCAGCAGCGTACTAGGGGCTGCTAATGAAAAACTGTTTTTT. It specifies CASSVLGAANEKLFF.

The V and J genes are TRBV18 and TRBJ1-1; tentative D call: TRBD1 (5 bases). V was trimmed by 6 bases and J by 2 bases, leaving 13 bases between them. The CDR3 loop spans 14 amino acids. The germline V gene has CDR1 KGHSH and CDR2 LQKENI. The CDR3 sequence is CASSLSGPNTEAFF. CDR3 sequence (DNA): TGTGCCAGCTCCCTGTCAGGGCCTAACACTGAAGCTTTCTTT.

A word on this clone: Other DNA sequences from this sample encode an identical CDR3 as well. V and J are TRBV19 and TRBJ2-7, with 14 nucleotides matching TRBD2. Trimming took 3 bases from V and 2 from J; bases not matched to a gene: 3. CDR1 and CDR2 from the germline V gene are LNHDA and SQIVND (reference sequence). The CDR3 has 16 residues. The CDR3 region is CASSIPTSGGAYEQYF. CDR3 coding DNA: TGTGCCAGTAGTATCCCGACTAGCGGGGGGGCCTACGAGCAGTACTTC.

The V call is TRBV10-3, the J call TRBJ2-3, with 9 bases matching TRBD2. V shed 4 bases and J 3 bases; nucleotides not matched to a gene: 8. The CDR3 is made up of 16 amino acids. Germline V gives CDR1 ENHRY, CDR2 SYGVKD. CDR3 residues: CAISVNAGGLTDTQYF. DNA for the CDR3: TGTGCCATCAGTGTAAATGCGGGGGGGCTTACAGATACGCAGTATTTT.

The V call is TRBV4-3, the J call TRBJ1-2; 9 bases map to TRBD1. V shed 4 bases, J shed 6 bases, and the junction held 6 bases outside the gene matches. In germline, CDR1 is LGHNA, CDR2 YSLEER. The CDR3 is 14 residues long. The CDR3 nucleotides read TGCGCCAGCAGCCTATCACGGGACAGGGATGGCTACACCTTC. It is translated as CASSLSRDRDGYTF.

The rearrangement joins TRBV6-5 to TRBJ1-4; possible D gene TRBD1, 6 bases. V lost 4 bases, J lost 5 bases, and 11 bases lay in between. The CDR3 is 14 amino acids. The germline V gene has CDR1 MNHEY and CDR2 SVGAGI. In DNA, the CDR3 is TGTGCCAGCAGTTCCCTAACAGGGAATGAAAAACTGTTTTTT. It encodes CASSSLTGNEKLFF.

DNA of the CDR3: TGCAGTGCCCACAAGCGGGAAAAACTGTTTTTT. Protein: CSAHKREKLFF. The chain couples TRBV20-1 to TRBJ1-4; the D is unclear. The germline V gene encodes CDR1 DFQATT and CDR2 SNEGSKA (reference sequence). CDR3 length: 11 amino acids. Trimming cost V 6 bases and J 8 bases, with 10 bases left between them.

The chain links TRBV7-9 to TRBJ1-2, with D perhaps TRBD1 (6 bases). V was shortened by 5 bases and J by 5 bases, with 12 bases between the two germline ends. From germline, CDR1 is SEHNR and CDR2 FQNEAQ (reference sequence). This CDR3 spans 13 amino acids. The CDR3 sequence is CASSPRDIYGYTF. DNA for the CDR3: TGTGCCAGCAGCCCCCGGGACATTTATGGCTACACCTTC.

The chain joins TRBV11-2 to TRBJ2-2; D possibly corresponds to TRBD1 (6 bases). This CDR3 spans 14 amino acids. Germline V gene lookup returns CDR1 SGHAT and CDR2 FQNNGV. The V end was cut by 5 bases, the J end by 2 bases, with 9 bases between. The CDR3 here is CASSHRENTGELFF. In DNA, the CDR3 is TGTGCCAGCAGCCACAGGGAAAACACCGGGGAGCTGTTTTTT.

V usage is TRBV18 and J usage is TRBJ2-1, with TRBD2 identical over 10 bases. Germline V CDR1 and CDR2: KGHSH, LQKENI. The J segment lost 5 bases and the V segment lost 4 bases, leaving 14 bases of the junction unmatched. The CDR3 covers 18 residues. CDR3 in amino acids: CASSLNPYTSGVDNEQFF. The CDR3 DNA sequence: TGTGCCAGCTCACTTAACCCGTACACTAGCGGGGTTGACAATGAGCAGTTCTTC.

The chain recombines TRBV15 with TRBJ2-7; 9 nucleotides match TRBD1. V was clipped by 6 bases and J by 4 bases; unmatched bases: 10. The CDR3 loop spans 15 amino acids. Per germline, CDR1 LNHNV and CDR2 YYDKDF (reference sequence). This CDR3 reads CATREEQGAMYEQYF. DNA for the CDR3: TGTGCCACCAGAGAAGAACAGGGGGCCATGTACGAGCAGTACTTC.

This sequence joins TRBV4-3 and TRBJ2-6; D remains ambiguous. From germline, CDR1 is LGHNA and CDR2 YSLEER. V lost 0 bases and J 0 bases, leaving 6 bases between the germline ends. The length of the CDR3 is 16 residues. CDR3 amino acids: CASSQDSRSGANVLTF. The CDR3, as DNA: TGCGCCAGCAGCCAAGATAGCCGCTCTGGGGCCAACGTCCTGACTTTC.

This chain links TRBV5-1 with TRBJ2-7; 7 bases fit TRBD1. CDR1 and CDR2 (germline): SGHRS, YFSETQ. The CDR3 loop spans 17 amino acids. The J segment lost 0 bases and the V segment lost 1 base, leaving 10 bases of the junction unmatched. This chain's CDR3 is CASSLSPGQSFSYEQYF. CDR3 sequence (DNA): TGCGCCAGCAGCTTGAGTCCGGGACAGAGTTTCTCCTACGAGCAGTACTTC.

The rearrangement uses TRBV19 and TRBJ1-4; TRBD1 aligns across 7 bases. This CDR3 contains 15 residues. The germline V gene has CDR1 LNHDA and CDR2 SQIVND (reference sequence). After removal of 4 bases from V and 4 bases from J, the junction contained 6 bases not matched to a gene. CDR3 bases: TGTGCCAGTAGTACTGGACAGGCCGGTAATGAAAAACTGTTTTTT. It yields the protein CASSTGQAGNEKLFF.

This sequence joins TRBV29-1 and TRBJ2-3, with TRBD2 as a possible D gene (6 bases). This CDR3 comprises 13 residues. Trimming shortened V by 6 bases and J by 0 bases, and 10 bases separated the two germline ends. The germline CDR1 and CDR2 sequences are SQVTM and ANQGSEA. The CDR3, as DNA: TGCAGCGTCCCGGCGGGGAGCACAGATACGCAGTATTTT. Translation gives CSVPAGSTDTQYF.